One sample yielded the 10 T cell receptor beta chains listed below, sequenced in a study of T cells after yellow fever vaccination. TCRdb reanalysed the 5' RACE reads using MiXCR and keeps one entry per CDR3 protein. The data contain about 580,000 distinct CDR3 sequences, about a sixth of them seen just once; the ten biggest clones take up approximately 15%. The source was PBMCs, collected 5 to 6 days after the first yellow fever vaccination. The source of these receptors is a man between 18 and 35 years old who received the YFV17D yellow fever vaccine.

The rearrangement joins TRBV11-2 to TRBJ2-1; TRBD1 agrees at 8 bases. In germline, CDR1 is SGHAT, CDR2 FQNNGV. CDR3 length: 15 residues. Germline trimming cut 5 bases from V and 7 bases from J; bases unmatched to any gene: 10. This CDR3 is CASSPPDRVWNEQFF. DNA of the CDR3: TGTGCCAGCAGCCCACCGGACAGGGTTTGGAATGAGCAGTTCTTC.

V and J are TRBV29-1 and TRBJ2-3, with D possibly TRBD2 on 7 matching bases. Trimming cost V 6 bases and J 3 bases, with 16 bases left between them. CDR1 and CDR2 from the germline V gene are SQVTM and ANQGSEA. The CDR3 is made up of 14 amino acids. The CDR3 coding sequence is TGCAGCGTCGATCATGGGGGGGCGACAGATACGCAGTATTTT. Protein product: CSVDHGGATDTQYF.

This clonotype was seen at least ten times. This chain links TRBV2 with TRBJ2-3; D gene ambiguous. The V end was cut by 3 bases, the J end by 5 bases, with 9 bases between. Germline V gene sequence: CDR1 SNHLY, CDR2 FYNNEI. The CDR3 runs to 13 residues. In nucleotides, the CDR3 is TGTGCCAGCAGTGACGACCCGGGAGATACGCAGTATTTT. Encoded protein: CASSDDPGDTQYF.

This chain connects TRBV7-3 to TRBJ1-3; D is ambiguous. The CDR3 loop spans 16 amino acids. V was pared by 4 bases and J by 0 bases, with 13 bases between. Germline loops: CDR1 SGHTA, CDR2 FQGTGA. This chain's CDR3 is CASSSLAQSSGNTIYF. CDR3 bases: TGTGCCAGCAGCTCGCTAGCACAGTCCTCTGGAAACACCATATATTTT. The full variable domain, its missing parts supplied by reference TRBV7-3 and TRBJ1-3, is GAGVSQTPSNKVTEKGKYVELRCDPISGHTALYWYRQSLGQGPEFLIYFQGTGAADDSGLPNDRFFAVRPEGSVSTLKIQRTERGDSAVYLCASSSLAQSSGNTIYFGEGSWLTVV.

The genes are TRBV4-1 and TRBJ2-1; 7 bases agree with TRBD1. Germline V gives CDR1 MGHRA, CDR2 YSYEKL. V lost 4 bases, J lost 8 bases, and 14 bases stayed unmatched. This CDR3 region has 16 residues. CDR3 in amino acids: CASSPAPTGIVDEQFF. The CDR3 region has the DNA TGCGCCAGCAGCCCCGCCCCGACAGGGATTGTGGATGAGCAGTTCTTC.

Here the CDR3 DNA reads TGCGCCAGCAGCCAAGAGAAGGGTGGCACTGAAGCTTTCTTT. It encodes CASSQEKGGTEAFF. This sequence joins TRBV4-3 and TRBJ1-1; D is unclear. The germline V and J ends were trimmed by 0 bases and 4 bases, with 9 bases remaining between them. Germline V gene sequence: CDR1 LGHNA, CDR2 YSLEER. This CDR3 is 14 amino acids long.

This clonotype has a handful of counts. The V gene is TRBV20-1, the J gene TRBJ1-2; a weak D match, TRBD1 (6 bases). Trimming removed 7 bases from V and 4 bases from J, with 25 bases in between. This CDR3 spans 16 amino acids. Germline V gives CDR1 DFQATT, CDR2 SNEGSKA (reference sequence). The CDR3 DNA follows: TGCAGTGGAGGGGGACGAGAGGCCCCCAATACCTATGGCTACACCTTC. Amino acids: CSGGGREAPNTYGYTF.

This clonotype turned up a few times. The chain is built from TRBV6-2 or TRBV6-3 and TRBJ2-1, with 7 bases fitting TRBD1. Germline CDR1 reads MNHEY; CDR2 reads SVGEGT. The CDR3 spans 14 residues. With 6 bases clipped from V and 7 bases from J, the junction kept 9 bases outside the gene matches. The CDR3 DNA reads TGTGCCAGCAGCTGGACAGGAAAAATAAATGAGCAGTTCTTC. Translating it yields CASSWTGKINEQFF.

This clonotype was counted only a few times. The V gene is TRBV7-9, the J gene TRBJ1-2, with 10 nucleotides matching TRBD1. The CDR3 runs 16 residues. Trimming removed 2 bases from V and 4 bases from J; junction bases left unmatched: 7. Germline V gives CDR1 SEHNR, CDR2 FQNEAQ (reference sequence). CDR3 region: CASSLPRGQGTYGYTF. The CDR3 nucleotides are TGTGCCAGCAGCTTACCGCGGGGACAGGGGACCTATGGCTACACCTTC.

The table lists this clonotype with a few counts. This rearrangement joins TRBV2 to TRBJ2-3; tentatively, D is TRBD1 (5 bases). The CDR3 extends over 14 amino acids. The germline V and J ends were trimmed by 10 bases and 0 bases, with 14 bases remaining between them. The germline gives CDR1 SNHLY, CDR2 FYNNEI. This CDR3 reads CATKTEMSTDTQYF. CDR3 DNA: TGTGCCACCAAGACAGAAATGAGCACAGATACGCAGTATTTT. The variable domain in full, with the rest retrieved from reference TRBV2 and TRBJ2-3, is EPEVTQTPSHQVTQMGQEVILRCVPISNHLYFYWYRQILGQKVEFLVSFYNNEISEKSEIFDDQFSVERPDGSNFTLKIRSTKLEDSAMYFCATKTEMSTDTQYFGPGTRLTVL.